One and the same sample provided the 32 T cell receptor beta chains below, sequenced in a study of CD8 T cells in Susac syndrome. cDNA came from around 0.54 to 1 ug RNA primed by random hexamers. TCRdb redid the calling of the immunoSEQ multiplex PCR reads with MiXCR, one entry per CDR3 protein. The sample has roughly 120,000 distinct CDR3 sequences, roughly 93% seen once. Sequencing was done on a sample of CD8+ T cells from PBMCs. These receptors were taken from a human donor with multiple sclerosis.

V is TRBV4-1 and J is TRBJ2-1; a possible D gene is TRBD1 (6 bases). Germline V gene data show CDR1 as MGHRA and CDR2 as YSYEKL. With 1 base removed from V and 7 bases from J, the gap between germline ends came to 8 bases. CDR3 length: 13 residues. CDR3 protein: CASSQGQGNEQFF. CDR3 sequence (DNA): TGCGCCAGCAGCCAAGGCCAGGGGAATGAGCAGTTCTTC.

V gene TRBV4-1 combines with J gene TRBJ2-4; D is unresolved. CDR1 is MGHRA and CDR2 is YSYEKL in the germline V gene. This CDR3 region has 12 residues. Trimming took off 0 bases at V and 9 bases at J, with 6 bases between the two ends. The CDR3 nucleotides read TGCGCCAGCAGCCAAGATAGATCCATTCAGTACTTC. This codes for CASSQDRSIQYF.

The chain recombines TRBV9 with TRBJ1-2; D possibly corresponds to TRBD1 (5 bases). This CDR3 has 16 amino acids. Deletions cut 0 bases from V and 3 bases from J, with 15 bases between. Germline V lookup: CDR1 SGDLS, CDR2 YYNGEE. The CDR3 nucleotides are TGTGCCAGCAGCGTAGGAAGGGACCGCGGCTACTATGGCTACACCTTC. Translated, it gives CASSVGRDRGYYGYTF.

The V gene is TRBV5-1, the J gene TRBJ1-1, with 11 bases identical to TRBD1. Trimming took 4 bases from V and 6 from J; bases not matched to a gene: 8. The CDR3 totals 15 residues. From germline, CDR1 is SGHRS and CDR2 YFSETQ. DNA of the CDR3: TGCGCCAGCAGCGGGGACAGGGGGTTGGGCGCTGAAGCTTTCTTT. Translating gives CASSGDRGLGAEAFF.

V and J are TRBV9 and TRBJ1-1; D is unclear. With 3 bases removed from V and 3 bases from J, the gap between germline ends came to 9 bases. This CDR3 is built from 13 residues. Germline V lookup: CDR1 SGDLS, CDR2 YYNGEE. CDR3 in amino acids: CASSGGGDTEAFF. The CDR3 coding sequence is TGTGCCAGCAGCGGGGGTGGGGACACTGAAGCTTTCTTT.

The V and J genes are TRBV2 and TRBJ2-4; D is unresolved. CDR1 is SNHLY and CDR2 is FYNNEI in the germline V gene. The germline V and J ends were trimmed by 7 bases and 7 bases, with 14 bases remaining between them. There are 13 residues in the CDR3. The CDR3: CASIPANINIQYF. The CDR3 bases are TGTGCCAGCATACCGGCCAATATTAACATTCAGTACTTC.

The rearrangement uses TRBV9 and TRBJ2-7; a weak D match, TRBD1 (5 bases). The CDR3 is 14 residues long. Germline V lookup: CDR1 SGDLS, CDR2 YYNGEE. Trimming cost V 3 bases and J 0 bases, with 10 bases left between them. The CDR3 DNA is TGTGCCAGCAGCGGACGACAGAACTCCTACGAGCAGTACTTC. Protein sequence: CASSGRQNSYEQYF.

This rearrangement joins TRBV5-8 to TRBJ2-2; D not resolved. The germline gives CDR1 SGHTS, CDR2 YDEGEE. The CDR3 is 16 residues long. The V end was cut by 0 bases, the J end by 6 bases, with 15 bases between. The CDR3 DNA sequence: TGTGCCAGCAGCTTGGGAACAGTCAGGCGTGCCGGGGAGCTGTTTTTT. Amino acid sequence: CASSLGTVRRAGELFF.

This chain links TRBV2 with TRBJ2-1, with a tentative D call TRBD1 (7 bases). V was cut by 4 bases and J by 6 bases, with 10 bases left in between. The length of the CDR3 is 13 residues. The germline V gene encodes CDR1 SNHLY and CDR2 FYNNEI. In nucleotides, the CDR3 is TGTGCCAGCAGTGGGCAGGGGGGCAATGAGCAGTTCTTC. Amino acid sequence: CASSGQGGNEQFF.

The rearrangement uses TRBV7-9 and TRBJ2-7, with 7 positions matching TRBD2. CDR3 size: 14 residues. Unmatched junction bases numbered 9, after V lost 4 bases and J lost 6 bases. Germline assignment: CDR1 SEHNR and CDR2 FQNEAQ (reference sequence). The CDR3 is CASSSKREGLEQYF. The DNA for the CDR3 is TGTGCCAGCAGCTCGAAGCGGGAAGGTCTCGAGCAGTACTTC.

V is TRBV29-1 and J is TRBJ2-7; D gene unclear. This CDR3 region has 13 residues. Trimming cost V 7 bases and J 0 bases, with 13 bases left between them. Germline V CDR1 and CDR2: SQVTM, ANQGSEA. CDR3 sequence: CSAKGSDSYEQYF. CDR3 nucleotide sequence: TGCAGCGCCAAGGGTAGTGACTCCTACGAGCAGTACTTC.

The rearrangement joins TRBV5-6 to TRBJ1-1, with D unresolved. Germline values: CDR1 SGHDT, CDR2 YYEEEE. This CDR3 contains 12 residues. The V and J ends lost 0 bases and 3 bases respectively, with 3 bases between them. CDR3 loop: CASSLEYTEAFF. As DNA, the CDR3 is TGTGCCAGCAGCTTGGAGTACACTGAAGCTTTCTTT.

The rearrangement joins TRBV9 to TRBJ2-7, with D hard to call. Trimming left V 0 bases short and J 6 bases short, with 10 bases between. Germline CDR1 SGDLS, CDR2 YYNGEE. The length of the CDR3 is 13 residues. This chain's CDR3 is CASSVGSGSEQYV. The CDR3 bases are TGTGCCAGCAGCGTAGGATCCGGGTCCGAGCAGTACGTC.

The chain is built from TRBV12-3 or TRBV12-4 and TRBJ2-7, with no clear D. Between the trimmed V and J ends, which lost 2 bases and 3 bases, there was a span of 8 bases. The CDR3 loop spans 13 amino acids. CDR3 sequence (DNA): TGTGCCAGCAGTTTAAACAGAAACTACGAGCAGTACTTC. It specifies CASSLNRNYEQYF.

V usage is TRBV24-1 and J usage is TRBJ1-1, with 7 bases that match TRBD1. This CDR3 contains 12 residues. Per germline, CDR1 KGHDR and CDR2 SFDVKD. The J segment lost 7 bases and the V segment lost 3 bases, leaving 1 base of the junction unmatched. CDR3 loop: CATSDRDSEAFF. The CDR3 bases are TGTGCCACCAGTGATAGGGACAGTGAAGCTTTCTTT.

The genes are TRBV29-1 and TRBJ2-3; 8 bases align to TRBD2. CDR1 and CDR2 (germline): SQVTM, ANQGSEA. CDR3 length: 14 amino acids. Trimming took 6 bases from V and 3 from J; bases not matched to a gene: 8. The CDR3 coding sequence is TGCAGCGTGGAGACGAAGCGGGAGACAGATACGCAGTATTTT. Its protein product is CSVETKRETDTQYF.

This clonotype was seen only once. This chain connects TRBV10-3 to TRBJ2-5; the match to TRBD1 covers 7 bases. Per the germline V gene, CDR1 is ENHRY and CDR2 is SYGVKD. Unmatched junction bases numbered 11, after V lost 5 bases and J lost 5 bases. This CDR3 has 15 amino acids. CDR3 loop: CAISNRGERTETQYF. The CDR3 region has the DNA TGTGCCATCAGTAACAGGGGTGAAAGGACGGAGACCCAGTACTTC.

The CDR3 nucleotides are TGTGCCAGCAGTTTAGGGGGCGCGGCTGGCTACACCTTC. Translation gives CASSLGGAAGYTF. The chain uses TRBV27 and TRBJ1-2; D might be TRBD1 (6 bases). The CDR3 has 13 residues. V was trimmed by 2 bases and J by 7 bases, leaving 11 bases between them. Germline assignment: CDR1 MNHEY and CDR2 SMNVEV (reference sequence).

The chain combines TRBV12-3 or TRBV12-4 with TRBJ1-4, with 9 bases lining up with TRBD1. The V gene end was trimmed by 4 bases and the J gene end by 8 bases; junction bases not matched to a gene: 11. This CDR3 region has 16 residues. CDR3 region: CASSSPGTGRDEKLFF. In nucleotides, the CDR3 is TGTGCCAGCAGTTCTCCAGGGACAGGGAGGGACGAAAAACTGTTTTTT.

CDR3 in amino acids: CASSLTRGWKDTQYF. Here the CDR3 DNA reads TGTGCCAGCAGCTTGACGCGGGGCTGGAAGGATACGCAGTATTTT. The chain employs TRBV11-2 and TRBJ2-3; maybe TRBD2 (6 bases). The V gene's germline CDR1 is SGHAT and CDR2 FQNNGV. This CDR3 contains 15 residues. V was shortened by 3 bases and J by 6 bases, with 16 bases between the two germline ends.

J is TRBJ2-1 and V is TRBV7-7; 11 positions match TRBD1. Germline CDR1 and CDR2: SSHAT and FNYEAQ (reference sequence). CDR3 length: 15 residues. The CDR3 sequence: CASPGPGQGVAEQFF. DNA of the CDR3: TGTGCTAGTCCCGGGCCGGGACAGGGGGTCGCTGAGCAGTTCTTC.

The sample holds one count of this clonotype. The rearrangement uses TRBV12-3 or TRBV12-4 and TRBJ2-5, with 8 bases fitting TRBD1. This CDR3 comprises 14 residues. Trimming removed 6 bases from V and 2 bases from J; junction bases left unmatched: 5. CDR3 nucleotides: TGTGCCAGCAGGGGACAGGCTATTCAAGAGACCCAGTACTTC. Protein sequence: CASRGQAIQETQYF.

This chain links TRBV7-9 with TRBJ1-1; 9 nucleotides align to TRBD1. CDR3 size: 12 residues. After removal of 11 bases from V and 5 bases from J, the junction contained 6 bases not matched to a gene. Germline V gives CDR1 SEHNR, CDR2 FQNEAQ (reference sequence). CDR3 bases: TGTGCCGGGACAGGGTCGGGAACTGAAGCTTTCTTT. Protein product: CAGTGSGTEAFF.

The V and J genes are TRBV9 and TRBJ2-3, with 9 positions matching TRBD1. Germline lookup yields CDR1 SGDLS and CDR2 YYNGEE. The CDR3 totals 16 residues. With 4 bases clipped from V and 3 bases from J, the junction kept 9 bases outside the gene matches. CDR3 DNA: TGTGCCAGCAGCCCCCAGGGGGACAGGGTAACAGATACGCAGTATTTT. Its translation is CASSPQGDRVTDTQYF. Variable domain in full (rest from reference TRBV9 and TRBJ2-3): DSGVTQTPKHLITATGQRVTLRCSPRSGDLSVYWYQQSLDQGLQFLIQYYNGEERAKGNILERFSAQQFPDLHSELNLSSLELGDSALYFCASSPQGDRVTDTQYFGPGTRLTVL.

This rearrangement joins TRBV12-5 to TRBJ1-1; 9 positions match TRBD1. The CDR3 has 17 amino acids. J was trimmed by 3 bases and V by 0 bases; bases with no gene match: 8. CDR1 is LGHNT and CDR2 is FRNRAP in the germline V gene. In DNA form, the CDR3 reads TGTGCTAGTGGTTTGGTCAGGACAGGGGAGTGGTACACTGAAGCTTTCTTT. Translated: CASGLVRTGEWYTEAFF.

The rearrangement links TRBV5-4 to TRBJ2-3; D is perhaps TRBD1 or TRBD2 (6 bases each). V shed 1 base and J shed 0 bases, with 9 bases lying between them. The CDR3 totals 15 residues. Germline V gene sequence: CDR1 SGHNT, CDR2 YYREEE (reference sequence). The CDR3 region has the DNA TGTGCCAGCAGCTTGCCGGGGGCTAGCACAGATACGCAGTATTTT. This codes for CASSLPGASTDTQYF.

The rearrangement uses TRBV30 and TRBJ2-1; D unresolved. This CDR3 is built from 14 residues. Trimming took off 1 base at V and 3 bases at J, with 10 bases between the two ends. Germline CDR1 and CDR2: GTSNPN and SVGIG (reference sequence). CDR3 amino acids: CAWSDVAGYNEQFF. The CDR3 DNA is TGTGCCTGGAGTGACGTAGCCGGCTACAATGAGCAGTTCTTC.

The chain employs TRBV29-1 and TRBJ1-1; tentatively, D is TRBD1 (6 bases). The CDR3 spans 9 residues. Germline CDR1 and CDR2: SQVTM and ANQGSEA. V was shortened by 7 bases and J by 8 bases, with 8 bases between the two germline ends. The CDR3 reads CSAGQEAFF. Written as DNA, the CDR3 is TGCAGCGCTGGACAGGAAGCTTTCTTT.

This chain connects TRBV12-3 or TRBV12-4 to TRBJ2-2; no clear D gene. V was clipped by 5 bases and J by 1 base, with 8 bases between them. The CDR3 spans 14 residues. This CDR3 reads CASSLRQNTGELFF. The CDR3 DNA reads TGTGCCAGCAGTCTGAGGCAGAACACCGGGGAGCTGTTTTTT.

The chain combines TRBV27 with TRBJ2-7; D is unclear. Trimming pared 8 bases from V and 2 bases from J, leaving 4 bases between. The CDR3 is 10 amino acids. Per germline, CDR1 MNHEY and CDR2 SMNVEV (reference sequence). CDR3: CASGPYEQYF. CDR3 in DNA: TGTGCCAGCGGACCCTACGAGCAGTACTTC.

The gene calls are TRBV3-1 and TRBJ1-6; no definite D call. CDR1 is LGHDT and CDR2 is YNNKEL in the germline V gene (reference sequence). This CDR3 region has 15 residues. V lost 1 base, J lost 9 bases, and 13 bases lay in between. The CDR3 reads CASSQVAGYGSPLHF. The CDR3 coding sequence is TGTGCCAGCAGCCAAGTCGCGGGGTATGGTTCACCCCTCCACTTT. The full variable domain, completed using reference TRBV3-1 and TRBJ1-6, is DTAVSQTPKYLVTQMGNDKSIKCEQNLGHDTMYWYKQDSKKFLKIMFSYNNKELIINETVPNRFSPKSPDKAHLNLHINSLELGDSAVYFCASSQVAGYGSPLHFGNGTRLTVT.

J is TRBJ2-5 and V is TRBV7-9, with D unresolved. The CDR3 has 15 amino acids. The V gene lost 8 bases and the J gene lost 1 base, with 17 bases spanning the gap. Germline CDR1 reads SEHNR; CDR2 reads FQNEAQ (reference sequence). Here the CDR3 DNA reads TGTGCCAGCGTGGGGAAGTGGGCACTCCAAGAGACCCAGTACTTC. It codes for CASVGKWALQETQYF.